The T cell receptor beta chain under discussion was sequenced for a study of T cell changes during pregnancy in multiple sclerosis. TCRdb's table, derived via immunoSEQ multiplex PCR, lists solely in-frame clones and lacks some. The table has tens of thousands of clones, just over 90% seen once. Sequenced here: CD4+ T cells from peripheral blood mononuclear cells, sampled before pregnancy. This clonotype was obtained from a female donor with multiple sclerosis, enrolled in a pregnancy study.

CDR3 bases: TGTGCCAGCAGTCCAGGGGGAAGGTTTTACATTCAGTACTTC. This translates into CASSPGGRFYIQYF. The V call is TRBV28, the J call TRBJ2-4, with 7 bases matching TRBD1. This CDR3 has 14 residues. V lost 5 bases to trimming and J lost 8 bases; unmatched junction nucleotides: 9. Germline values: CDR1 MDHEN, CDR2 SYDVKM. The whole variable domain, remainder taken from reference TRBV28 and TRBJ2-4, is DVKVTQSSRYLVKRTGEKVFLECVQDMDHENMFWYRQDPGLGLRLIYFSYDVKMKEKGDIPEGYSVSREKKERFSLILESASTNQTSMYLCASSPGGRFYIQYFGAGTRLSVL.